This passage covers 18 T cell receptor beta chains from one sample sequenced in a study of T-cell memory formation after mild COVID-19. MiXCR, run by TCRdb on the 5' RACE reads, gives a single entry per CDR3 protein. In the table there are 350,000 to 400,000 distinct CDR3 sequences, approximately 15% of which are singletons. Sequences were obtained from PBMCs or a T cell subset sorted from them (not recorded which). The receptor source for this set is a man aged 18 to 29 who had mild COVID-19 (a few samples of this study predate the infection). Cell type and time point are not known.

This clonotype came up a few times. The genes are TRBV4-3 and TRBJ2-3, with TRBD2 matching over 7 bases. V lost 0 bases and J lost 3; bases outside the gene matches: 9. The CDR3 loop spans 17 amino acids. Per germline, CDR1 LGHNA and CDR2 YSLEER. Written as DNA, the CDR3 is TGCGCCAGCAGCCAAGATTCTGGGCTAGCGGCGACAGATACGCAGTATTTT. Its protein product is CASSQDSGLAATDTQYF.

The chain is built from TRBV7-2 and TRBJ2-5, with 9 bases fitting TRBD2. CDR1 is SGHTA and CDR2 is FQGNSA in the germline V gene. This CDR3 is 18 amino acids long. Unmatched junction bases numbered 10, after V lost 1 base and J lost 1 base. The CDR3 nucleotides read TGTGCCAGCAGCTTAGGTAGCCCCCTTAGCGGGGGCCAAGAGACCCAGTACTTC. This encodes CASSLGSPLSGGQETQYF.

This chain links TRBV7-2 with TRBJ2-7; tentatively, D is TRBD2 (7 bases). The germline V gene encodes CDR1 SGHTA and CDR2 FQGNSA. This CDR3 spans 15 amino acids. V was trimmed by 1 base and J by 3 bases, leaving 13 bases between them. DNA for the CDR3: TGTGCCAGCAGCTTAGGAGGGGGGGTCTACTACGAGCAGTACGTC. Residues: CASSLGGGVYYEQYV.

This chain connects TRBV4-3 to TRBJ2-5, with 7 bases that match TRBD2. Losses at the gene ends were 0 bases for V and 2 bases for J; bases not matched to a gene: 6. This CDR3 is built from 16 residues. CDR1 is LGHNA, CDR2 YSLEER, per germline. The CDR3 bases are TGCGCCAGCAGCCAAGATCTAAGCGGGGTACAAGAGACCCAGTACTTC. Amino acids: CASSQDLSGVQETQYF.

The J gene is TRBJ2-3, the V gene TRBV20-1; 7 nucleotides agree with TRBD2. The V gene's germline CDR1 is DFQATT and CDR2 SNEGSKA (reference sequence). The CDR3 covers 13 residues. Trimming took 0 bases from V and 8 from J; bases not matched to a gene: 5. CDR3: CSAREAREGTQYF. CDR3 DNA sequence: TGCAGTGCTAGAGAGGCCAGGGAGGGTACGCAGTATTTT.

This clonotype came up many times. The rearrangement uses TRBV13 and TRBJ2-5; 7 bases are shared with TRBD1. The CDR3 is 13 amino acids. CDR1 is PRHDT and CDR2 is FYEKMQ in the germline V gene (reference sequence). Trimming cost V 7 bases and J 2 bases; bases outside gene matches: 4. CDR3 residues: CASTYRGQETQYF. CDR3 DNA: TGTGCCAGCACGTACAGGGGTCAAGAGACCCAGTACTTC. The entire variable domain, with the rest obtained from reference TRBV13 and TRBJ2-5, is as follows: AAGVIQSPRHLIKEKRETATLKCYPIPRHDTVYWYQQGPGQDPQFLISFYEKMQSDKGSIPDRFSAQQFSDYHSELNMSSLELGDSALYFCASTYRGQETQYFGPGTRLLVL.

This clonotype was recorded a few times. V and J are TRBV7-2 and TRBJ2-3, with a possible D match to TRBD2 (6 bases). Trimming took off 1 base at V and 5 bases at J, with 10 bases between the two ends. The CDR3 loop spans 14 amino acids. Germline-derived CDR1 and CDR2 are SGHTA and FQGNSA. Here the CDR3 reads CASSLGTSRDTQYF. As DNA, the CDR3 is TGTGCCAGCAGCTTAGGTACTAGCCGAGATACGCAGTATTTT.

The chain has TRBV2 and TRBJ2-1, with 8 bases matching TRBD2. Germline trimming cut 8 bases from V and 7 bases from J; bases unmatched to any gene: 10. This CDR3 spans 14 amino acids. In germline, CDR1 is SNHLY, CDR2 FYNNEI. The CDR3 DNA is TGTGCCAGCCAGCGGGGGCCCCAGGGGAATGAGCAGTTCTTC. Its translation is CASQRGPQGNEQFF. Supplemented by reference TRBV2 and TRBJ2-1, the full variable domain reads EPEVTQTPSHQVTQMGQEVILRCVPISNHLYFYWYRQILGQKVEFLVSFYNNEISEKSEIFDDQFSVERPDGSNFTLKIRSTKLEDSAMYFCASQRGPQGNEQFFGPGTRLTVL.

The chain is built from TRBV20-1 and TRBJ2-7, with D tentatively TRBD1 (7 bases). The ends were cut back, 5 bases at V and 3 bases at J, with 14 bases in the middle. From germline, CDR1 is DFQATT and CDR2 SNEGSKA (reference sequence). CDR3 length: 13 amino acids. CDR3 sequence: CSAGGTEGYEQYF. The CDR3 DNA reads TGCAGTGCTGGCGGGACAGAAGGCTACGAGCAGTACTTC.

V gene TRBV6-2 or TRBV6-3 combines with J gene TRBJ2-3; D is unclear. The CDR3 runs 12 residues. The V gene lost 2 bases and the J gene lost 6 bases, with 6 bases spanning the gap. The germline gives CDR1 MNHEY, CDR2 SVGEGT. This CDR3 is CASSYVRDTQYF. The CDR3 region has the DNA TGTGCCAGCAGTTACGTCCGGGATACGCAGTATTTT.

The V call is TRBV24-1, the J call TRBJ1-1; the D is unclear. The ends were cut back, 0 bases at V and 11 bases at J, with 12 bases in the middle. The germline V gene has CDR1 KGHDR and CDR2 SFDVKD. This CDR3 spans 13 amino acids. The CDR3 DNA is TGTGCCACCAGTGATTTGCACGGTGGTAAGGCTTTCTTT. Encoded protein: CATSDLHGGKAFF.

The table lists this clonotype with a few counts. The chain joins TRBV10-3 to TRBJ2-4; maybe TRBD2 (6 bases). The germline CDR1 and CDR2 sequences are ENHRY and SYGVKD. This CDR3 has 16 amino acids. Trimming stripped 4 bases from V and 6 bases from J, with 19 bases between. The CDR3 reads CAISGAVAGFGNIQYF. CDR3 nucleotides: TGTGCCATCAGTGGAGCGGTGGCGGGGTTCGGAAACATTCAGTACTTC.

This clonotype was detected a few times. This chain joins TRBV4-2 and TRBJ1-1, with D perhaps TRBD1 (5 bases). Per germline, CDR1 LGHNA and CDR2 YNFKEQ. Trimming shortened V by 1 base and J by 11 bases, and 11 bases separated the two germline ends. The CDR3 totals 12 residues. The CDR3 DNA reads TGTGCCAGCAGCCAAGGGTCAGGGTATGCTTTCTTT. This encodes CASSQGSGYAFF.

DNA for the CDR3: TGTGCCAGCAGCCCTTCGACGTGGGGCAAGAGCACTGAAGCTTTCTTT. As protein: CASSPSTWGKSTEAFF. This chain uses TRBV6-5 with TRBJ1-1; a weak D match, TRBD1 (5 bases). The ends were cut back, 6 bases at V and 4 bases at J, with 21 bases in the middle. This CDR3 region has 16 residues. Germline V gene data show CDR1 as MNHEY and CDR2 as SVGAGI.

The chain recombines TRBV7-9 with TRBJ1-1; D remains unclear. V shed 5 bases and J shed 8 bases, with 12 bases lying between them. CDR3 length: 12 amino acids. CDR1 and CDR2 from the germline V gene are SEHNR and FQNEAQ (reference sequence). CDR3 in amino acids: CASSTTVAEAFF. CDR3 nucleotides: TGTGCCAGCAGCACGACCGTGGCGGAAGCTTTCTTT. Complete variable domain (other parts from reference TRBV7-9 and TRBJ1-1): DTGVSQNPRHKITKRGQNVTFRCDPISEHNRLYWYRQTLGQGPEFLTYFQNEAQLEKSRLLSDRFSAERPKGSFSTLEIQRTEQGDSAMYLCASSTTVAEAFFGQGTRLTVV.

This clonotype was seen a few times. V usage is TRBV6-2 or TRBV6-3 and J usage is TRBJ2-7; 7 bases are a match to TRBD1. The CDR3 is 14 residues long. Looked up from germline, CDR1 is MNHEY and CDR2 is SVGEGT. J gave up 3 bases and V 2 bases, and 4 bases lay outside the gene matches. The CDR3 protein is CASSYGRQGYEQYV. The CDR3 nucleotides are TGTGCCAGCAGTTACGGGAGACAGGGCTACGAGCAGTACGTC.

This clonotype occurred a few times. The gene calls are TRBV7-7 and TRBJ2-7, with 10 bases fitting TRBD1. There are 15 residues in the CDR3. After removal of 5 bases from V and 0 bases from J, the junction contained 4 bases not matched to a gene. The V gene's germline CDR1 is SSHAT and CDR2 FNYEAQ (reference sequence). The CDR3 sequence: CASSADRGPSYEQYF. The DNA of the CDR3 is TGTGCCAGCAGCGCTGACAGGGGGCCCTCCTACGAGCAGTACTTC.

In this sample, this clonotype turned up a few times. V and J are TRBV19 and TRBJ2-5; 10 nucleotides agree with TRBD1. Germline V CDR1 and CDR2: LNHDA, SQIVND (reference sequence). This CDR3 has 15 residues. With 3 bases clipped from V and 7 bases from J, the junction kept 8 bases outside the gene matches. In nucleotides, the CDR3 is TGTGCCAGTAGTATGCGGACAGGGGGAGTAGGGACCCAGTACTTC. Translation: CASSMRTGGVGTQYF.